This T cell receptor beta chain was sequenced for a study of cytomegalovirus exposure and HLA in healthy donors. With 60 Vbeta and 13 Jbeta primers, the PCR was carried out. Produced via immunoSEQ multiplex PCR; TCRdb's table is partial and in-frame only. Of some 70,000 clones listed, about 84% are singletons. The germline gives CDR1 MNHEY, CDR2 SVGAGI. The CDR3 length is 14 residues. Germline trimming cut 8 bases from V and 1 base from J; bases unmatched to any gene: 7. The sequenced sample consisted of PBMCs. This sequence was found in a young man in good health and CMV-seropositive. This chain joins TRBV6-5 and TRBJ1-2; 7 bases align to TRBD1. The CDR3 region is CASAFDRVNYGYTF. In DNA form, the CDR3 reads TGTGCCAGCGCGTTCGACAGGGTTAACTATGGCTACACCTTC.